These 26 T cell receptor beta chains were sequenced from one sample in a study of PD-L1 blockade in urothelial cancer. Produced via immunoSEQ multiplex PCR; TCRdb's table is partial and in-frame only. This table holds tens of thousands of clones, more than 70% found once. The time point was: peripheral blood 6 weeks after treatment start. This specimen was PBMCs, taken around atezolizumab (anti-PD-L1) treatment. The receptors here all came from a man between 60 and 75 years old with urothelial cancer.

The V call is TRBV4-1, the J call TRBJ2-2; D remains ambiguous. The V gene lost 1 base and the J gene lost 4 bases, with 7 bases spanning the gap. Germline CDR1 is MGHRA and CDR2 is YSYEKL. The CDR3 is made up of 14 amino acids. The CDR3 coding sequence is TGCGCCAGCAGCCAAGTGGGCCTCACCGGGGAGCTGTTTTTT. Translated: CASSQVGLTGELFF.

This chain joins TRBV15 and TRBJ1-2; D is perhaps TRBD1 (6 bases). Germline CDR1 LNHNV, CDR2 YYDKDF (reference sequence). The CDR3 is made up of 15 amino acids. Trimming stripped 0 bases from V and 1 base from J, with 9 bases between. The CDR3 reads CATSREKGVNYGYTF. The DNA for the CDR3 is TGTGCCACCAGCAGAGAAAAGGGGGTTAACTATGGCTACACCTTC.

The chain combines TRBV18 with TRBJ2-7; D may be TRBD1 (5 bases). V shed 1 base and J shed 2 bases, with 9 bases lying between them. The CDR3 is 14 residues long. Germline-derived CDR1 and CDR2 are KGHSH and LQKENI. CDR3 DNA: TGTGCCAGCTCACCACGAACAGGAACCTACGAGCAGTACTTC. Translated, it gives CASSPRTGTYEQYF.

The chain is built from TRBV14 and TRBJ1-4; possible D gene TRBD1, 6 bases. CDR3 length: 13 residues. Trimming shortened V by 4 bases and J by 13 bases, and 16 bases separated the two germline ends. The germline V gene has CDR1 SGHDN and CDR2 FVKESK. The CDR3 DNA follows: TGTGCCAGCAGCCGCCCGCAGGGGATGGGACTGTTTTTT. Translating it yields CASSRPQGMGLFF.

The chain combines TRBV10-3 with TRBJ1-2, with D unclear. Germline-derived CDR1 and CDR2 are ENHRY and SYGVKD. V lost 8 bases, J lost 1 base, and 17 bases lay in between. The CDR3 loop spans 15 amino acids. CDR3 in DNA: TGTGCCATCCGGGCTGGCGGGTACTTTAACTATGGCTACACCTTC. Encoded protein: CAIRAGGYFNYGYTF.

The gene calls are TRBV19 and TRBJ1-1; 9 bases are shared with TRBD1. Looked up from germline, CDR1 is LNHDA and CDR2 is SQIVND (reference sequence). With 8 bases clipped from V and 5 bases from J, the junction kept 9 bases outside the gene matches. CDR3 length: 14 amino acids. CDR3 protein: CASRTGGPGTEAFF. For the CDR3, the DNA is TGTGCCAGTCGAACAGGGGGCCCGGGTACTGAAGCTTTCTTT.

V usage is TRBV4-1 and J usage is TRBJ2-3; 9 positions match TRBD1. The V gene end was trimmed by 1 base and the J gene end by 1 base; junction bases not matched to a gene: 0. Germline V lookup: CDR1 MGHRA, CDR2 YSYEKL. CDR3 length: 15 residues. CDR3 residues: CASSQGQGGTDTQYF. CDR3 coding DNA: TGCGCCAGCAGCCAAGGACAGGGGGGCACAGATACGCAGTATTTT.

This sequence joins TRBV9 and TRBJ1-6, with D possibly matching TRBD1 (5 bases). Germline-derived CDR1 and CDR2 are SGDLS and YYNGEE. The CDR3 is 16 amino acids. With 1 base removed from V and 7 bases from J, the gap between germline ends came to 15 bases. The CDR3 spells CASSVNVGDGNSPLHF. The CDR3 region has the DNA TGTGCCAGCAGCGTAAATGTAGGGGATGGAAATTCACCCCTCCACTTT.

The V call is TRBV4-3, the J call TRBJ1-2; weak D call: TRBD1 (5 bases). CDR1 is LGHNA and CDR2 is YSLEER in the germline V gene. V dropped 1 base and J dropped 0 bases, with 12 bases sitting between them. This CDR3 is built from 16 residues. CDR3 coding DNA: TGCGCCAGCAGCCAAGCTGGGACTTCAGCTAACTATGGCTACACCTTC. Encoded protein: CASSQAGTSANYGYTF.

This chain joins TRBV19 and TRBJ2-3; 9 positions match TRBD2. V shed 1 base, J shed 2 bases, and the junction held 7 bases outside the gene matches. The length of the CDR3 is 17 residues. Germline values: CDR1 LNHDA, CDR2 SQIVND (reference sequence). In DNA form, the CDR3 reads TGTGCCAGTAGTATAGCTCTAGCGGGGCGATACACAGATACGCAGTATTTT. It codes for CASSIALAGRYTDTQYF.

This chain links TRBV5-4 with TRBJ2-7; D is uncertain. V was trimmed by 3 bases and J by 0 bases, leaving 13 bases between them. The CDR3 sequence is 15 residues long. CDR1 is SGHNT and CDR2 is YYREEE in the germline V gene (reference sequence). CDR3 sequence: CASSSNTYSSYEQYF. Here the CDR3 DNA reads TGTGCCAGCAGCTCCAATACCTATTCCTCCTACGAGCAGTACTTC.

The chain employs TRBV9 and TRBJ2-3; TRBD2 aligns across 9 bases. The CDR3 has 16 residues. V lost 0 bases and J lost 3; bases outside the gene matches: 5. Germline CDR1 reads SGDLS; CDR2 reads YYNGEE. The CDR3 DNA is TGTGCCAGCAGCGTAGATCGAGCGGGGGGAACAGATACGCAGTATTTT. The encoded protein is CASSVDRAGGTDTQYF.

This chain connects TRBV7-9 to TRBJ2-2; 8 nucleotides match TRBD1. The germline gives CDR1 SEHNR, CDR2 FQNEAQ (reference sequence). V was clipped by 5 bases and J by 4 bases; unmatched bases: 3. The CDR3 is 14 residues long. The CDR3 protein is CASSLTGGTGELFF. The CDR3 coding sequence is TGTGCCAGCAGCCTTACAGGGGGCACCGGGGAGCTGTTTTTT.

A few counts support this clone. This chain uses TRBV6-5 with TRBJ2-1; 11 nucleotides align to TRBD2. This CDR3 contains 15 residues. V lost 6 bases to trimming and J lost 7 bases; unmatched junction nucleotides: 8. Germline loops: CDR1 MNHEY, CDR2 SVGAGI. The CDR3 DNA reads as TGTGCCAGCAGACCAACTAGCGGGGGCCGGAATGAGCAGTTCTTC. This translates into CASRPTSGGRNEQFF.

This chain joins TRBV7-2 and TRBJ1-4; D gene uncertain. Trimming took off 3 bases at V and 6 bases at J, with 11 bases between the two ends. There are 14 residues in the CDR3. CDR1 SGHTA and CDR2 FQGNSA come from the germline V gene. The CDR3 sequence: CASSLGTGYEKLFF. In nucleotides, the CDR3 is TGTGCCAGCAGCTTGGGTACGGGGTATGAAAAACTGTTTTTT. Full variable domain (rest looked up from reference TRBV7-2 and TRBJ1-4): GAGVSQSPSNKVTEKGKDVELRCDPISGHTALYWYRQSLGQGLEFLIYFQGNSAPDKSGLPSDRFSAERTGGSVSTLTIQRTQQEDSAVYLCASSLGTGYEKLFFGSGTQLSVL.

The CDR3 spells CASSIYSNTGELFF. CDR3 in DNA: TGTGCCAGTAGTATATACAGTAACACCGGGGAGCTGTTTTTT. The chain carries TRBV19 and TRBJ2-2; D remains ambiguous. CDR1 is LNHDA and CDR2 is SQIVND in the germline V gene (reference sequence). This CDR3 spans 14 amino acids. With 2 bases removed from V and 2 bases from J, the gap between germline ends came to 6 bases.

The J gene is TRBJ1-6, the V gene TRBV18, with D possibly matching TRBD1 (6 bases). V was shortened by 6 bases and J by 9 bases, with 18 bases between the two germline ends. Per germline, CDR1 KGHSH and CDR2 LQKENI. This CDR3 is 15 amino acids long. CDR3 sequence: CASSRDRIGSSPLHF. CDR3 in DNA: TGTGCCAGCTCCCGAGACAGGATAGGTAGTTCACCCCTCCACTTT.

CDR3 in amino acids: CASSLDAVFGYTF. CDR3 DNA sequence: TGTGCCAGCAGCTTAGATGCAGTATTTGGCTACACCTTC. This chain uses TRBV7-8 with TRBJ1-2; D ambiguous. The V end was cut by 1 base, the J end by 7 bases, with 10 bases between. This CDR3 has 13 residues. The germline gives CDR1 SGHVS, CDR2 FQNEAQ.

This chain uses TRBV7-2 with TRBJ2-4, with 14 bases aligning to TRBD2. Unmatched junction bases numbered 1, after V lost 3 bases and J lost 3 bases. Germline CDR1 reads SGHTA; CDR2 reads FQGNSA. The CDR3 length is 16 residues. Written as DNA, the CDR3 is TGTGCCAGCAGCTTGACTAGCGGGGGGGGCAAAAACATTCAGTACTTC. It is translated as CASSLTSGGGKNIQYF.

In its sample, this clone was seen a few times. V gene TRBV5-1 combines with J gene TRBJ2-2; D is uncertain. Trimming shortened V by 2 bases and J by 5 bases, and 13 bases separated the two germline ends. The CDR3 length is 15 residues. CDR1 is SGHRS and CDR2 is YFSETQ in the germline V gene. This CDR3 is CASSLNPGRTGELFF. CDR3 coding DNA: TGCGCCAGCAGCTTAAATCCAGGAAGAACCGGGGAGCTGTTTTTT.

CDR3: CASSPRAGGITGELFF. The CDR3 region has the DNA TGTGCCAGCAGCCCCCGGGCAGGGGGCATCACCGGGGAGCTGTTTTTT. V is TRBV7-9 and J is TRBJ2-2; 8 bases map to TRBD1. CDR3 size: 16 residues. The V gene's germline CDR1 is SEHNR and CDR2 FQNEAQ (reference sequence). V was pared by 5 bases and J by 4 bases, with 9 bases of the junction left unmatched.

The chain is built from TRBV6-1 and TRBJ2-3; the D gene is possibly TRBD2 (6 bases). This CDR3 has 14 residues. Deletions cut 10 bases from V and 6 bases from J, with 20 bases between. Germline lookup yields CDR1 MNHNS and CDR2 SASEGT. CDR3 region: CATPMEGRLDTQYF. DNA of the CDR3: TGTGCCACCCCCATGGAGGGACGGTTGGATACGCAGTATTTT.

This rearrangement joins TRBV12-5 to TRBJ2-2, with 8 bases identical to TRBD1. The CDR3 has 16 residues. CDR1 LGHNT and CDR2 FRNRAP come from the germline V gene. V was pared by 7 bases and J by 2 bases, with 9 bases of the junction left unmatched. The CDR3 sequence is CASAPDRGLNTGELFF. Written as DNA, the CDR3 is TGTGCTAGTGCCCCAGACAGGGGATTAAACACCGGGGAGCTGTTTTTT. Filled out from reference TRBV12-5 and TRBJ2-2, the complete variable domain reads DARVTQTPRHKVTEMGQEVTMRCQPILGHNTVFWYRQTMMQGLELLAYFRNRAPLDDSGMPKDRFSAEMPDATLATLKIQPSEPRDSAVYFCASAPDRGLNTGELFFGEGSRLTVL.

V usage is TRBV19 and J usage is TRBJ1-1, with a possible D match to TRBD1 (6 bases). Trimming removed 6 bases from V and 1 base from J, with 12 bases in between. CDR3 length equals 14 residues. Germline V CDR1 and CDR2: LNHDA, SQIVND (reference sequence). The CDR3 coding sequence is TGTGCCAGTAGGAAGGGGGACGCGAACACTGAAGCTTTCTTT. Translating gives CASRKGDANTEAFF.

The rearrangement joins TRBV9 to TRBJ2-1; 10 bases match TRBD1. The CDR3 runs to 19 residues. CDR1 and CDR2 from the germline V gene are SGDLS and YYNGEE. Trimming cost V 0 bases and J 0 bases; bases outside gene matches: 9. CDR3 in amino acids: CASSVEGQGYVSSYNEQFF. The CDR3 coding sequence is TGTGCCAGCAGCGTAGAGGGACAGGGGTACGTAAGCTCCTACAATGAGCAGTTCTTC.

The chain recombines TRBV7-9 with TRBJ2-3; D call uncertain. The CDR3 runs to 14 residues. Germline CDR1 and CDR2: SEHNR and FQNEAQ (reference sequence). V was trimmed by 2 bases and J by 0 bases, leaving 6 bases between them. The CDR3 DNA reads TGTGCCAGCAGCTTAACCAGGAGCACAGATACGCAGTATTTT. Its protein is CASSLTRSTDTQYF. The whole variable domain, filled in from reference TRBV7-9 and TRBJ2-3, reads DTGVSQNPRHKITKRGQNVTFRCDPISEHNRLYWYRQTLGQGPEFLTYFQNEAQLEKSRLLSDRFSAERPKGSFSTLEIQRTEQGDSAMYLCASSLTRSTDTQYFGPGTRLTVL.